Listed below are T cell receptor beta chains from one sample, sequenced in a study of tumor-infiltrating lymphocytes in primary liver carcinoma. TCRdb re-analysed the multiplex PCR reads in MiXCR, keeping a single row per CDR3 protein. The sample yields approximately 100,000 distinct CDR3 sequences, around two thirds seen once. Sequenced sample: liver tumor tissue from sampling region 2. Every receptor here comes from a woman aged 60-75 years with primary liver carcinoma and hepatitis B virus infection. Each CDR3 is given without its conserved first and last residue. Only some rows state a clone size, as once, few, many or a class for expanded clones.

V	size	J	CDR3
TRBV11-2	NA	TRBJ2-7	ASTTPGREAREQY
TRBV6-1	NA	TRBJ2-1	ASTRGGGSPSSYNEHF
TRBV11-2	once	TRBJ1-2	ASSLDQIRVLPYGYT
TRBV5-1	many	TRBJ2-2	ASSPLVGGELF
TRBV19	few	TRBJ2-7	ASSLREETYEQY
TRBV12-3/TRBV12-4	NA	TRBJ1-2	ASSLVLRNYGYT
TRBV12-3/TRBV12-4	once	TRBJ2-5	ASSRGLAGGSGETQR
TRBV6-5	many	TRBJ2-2	ASSSLRGVTGELF
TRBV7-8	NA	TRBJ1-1	ASSLGFFTEAF
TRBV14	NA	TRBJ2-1	ASRPQGVWANEQF
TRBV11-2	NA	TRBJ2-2	ASCLKGGSGELF
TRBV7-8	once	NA	AISLVVGGFSQETQF
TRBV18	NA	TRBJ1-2	ASSRNADSYGYT
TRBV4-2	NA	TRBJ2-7	ASTQGTGTSSYEQY
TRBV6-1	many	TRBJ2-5	ASSVNPDSQETQY
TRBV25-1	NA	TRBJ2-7	AGTPNGYEQY
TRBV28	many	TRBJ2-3	ASSLLGATRGGRDTQY
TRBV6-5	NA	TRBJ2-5	ASRGSGTGQETQY
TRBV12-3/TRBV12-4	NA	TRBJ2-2	ASSFSTGVTNIGELF
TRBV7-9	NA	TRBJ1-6	ISSLGTGAERNSPLH
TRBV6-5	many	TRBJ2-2	ASSYVGGGTGELF
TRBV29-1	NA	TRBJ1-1	RGGHEEAF
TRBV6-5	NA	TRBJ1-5	ASRRTWKSNQPQH
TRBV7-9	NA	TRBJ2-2	ASSLLGKNTGELI